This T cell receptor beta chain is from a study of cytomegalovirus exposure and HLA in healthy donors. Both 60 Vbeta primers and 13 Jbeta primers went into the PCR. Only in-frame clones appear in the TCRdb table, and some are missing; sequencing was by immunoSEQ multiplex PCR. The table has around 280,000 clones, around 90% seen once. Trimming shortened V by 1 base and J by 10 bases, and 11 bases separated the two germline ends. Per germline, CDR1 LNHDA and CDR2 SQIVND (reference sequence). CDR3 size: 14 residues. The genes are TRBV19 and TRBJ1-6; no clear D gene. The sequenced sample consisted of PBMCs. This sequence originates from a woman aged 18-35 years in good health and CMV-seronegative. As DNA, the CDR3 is TGTGCCAGTAGTATAGCAGCCGGAGGGTCACCCCTCCACTTT. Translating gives CASSIAAGGSPLHF.